This entry is about one T cell receptor beta chain. These data originate in a study of blood T cell repertoires in COVID-19. CDR3 length: 13 residues. Germline V gene lookup returns CDR1 MRHNA and CDR2 SNTAGT. V was clipped by 8 bases and J by 6 bases, with 11 bases between them. Profiling relied on immunoSEQ multiplex PCR, and the TCRdb table lists in-frame clones only, not all of them. The data hold 130,000 or so clones, with about 89% observed a single time. Sequencing input: peripheral blood. The V and J genes are TRBV6-4 and TRBJ1-6; D is uncertain. The sequence came from a man in his sixties with COVID-19, enrolled during active disease. The CDR3 coding sequence is TGTGCCAGCGCCCTGCGGGTTAATTCACCCCTCCACTTT. Its translation is CASALRVNSPLHF.